This entry concerns a single T cell receptor (beta chain). V lost 2 bases and J lost 6; bases outside the gene matches: 9. This CDR3 has 15 residues. Germline CDR1 reads MNHEY; CDR2 reads SMNVEV (reference sequence). This sample is drawn from a study of blood T cell repertoires in COVID-19. About the study: Acute-phase and convalescent COVID-19 samples originated in the United States, Italy and Spain. PBMCs, B-cell-depleted T cells, or T cells were the source of the cDNA or gDNA that made up the material.

Followed over time, Seattle patients had been enrolled while infection was active. In the source study's methods: From reference gene primer amplification, estimates of nucleated cell counts were derived. Sequenced by immunoSEQ multiplex PCR; TCRdb stores in-frame clones only, minus some. V, J and clone size are taken as reported in that table, and D and trimming were inferred from the DNA itself. The repertoire includes roughly 340,000 clones, roughly 86% of them detected once, and approximately 7.4% sits in the top ten. The sequence was obtained from a woman in her seventies with COVID-19, enrolled during active disease. This chain connects TRBV27 to TRBJ1-2; TRBD1 matches at 7 bases. The specimen was peripheral blood. CDR3 protein: CASSLARGDIHGYTF. CDR3 in DNA: TGTGCCAGCAGTTTAGCCAGGGGGGATATACATGGCTACACCTTC.